Here is one T cell receptor beta chain with its context. The antigen is unknown. Germline V lookup: CDR1 WNHNN, CDR2 SYGVQD (reference sequence). The CDR3 spans 13 residues. V was shortened by 6 bases and J by 7 bases, with 16 bases between the two germline ends. The data are from a study of shared clonotypes between healthy human individuals. Overall study findings and caveats: Represented genetic and exposure-history diversity was restricted by having few donors.

The repertoire was sequenced with immunoSEQ multiplex PCR; TCRdb's copy has only in-frame clones and lacks some. This table has nearly 500,000 clones, about 79% appearing once. The chain couples TRBV10-1 to TRBJ2-7; D possibly corresponds to TRBD1 (7 bases). What was sequenced was PBMCs. This clonotype originated in a woman aged 40 to 50 in good health. Some clones in this sample may be carry-over from other donors' samples. Here the CDR3 reads CASRQGRGGEQYF. The DNA of the CDR3 is TGCGCCAGCAGACAGGGGAGAGGGGGGGAGCAGTACTTC.